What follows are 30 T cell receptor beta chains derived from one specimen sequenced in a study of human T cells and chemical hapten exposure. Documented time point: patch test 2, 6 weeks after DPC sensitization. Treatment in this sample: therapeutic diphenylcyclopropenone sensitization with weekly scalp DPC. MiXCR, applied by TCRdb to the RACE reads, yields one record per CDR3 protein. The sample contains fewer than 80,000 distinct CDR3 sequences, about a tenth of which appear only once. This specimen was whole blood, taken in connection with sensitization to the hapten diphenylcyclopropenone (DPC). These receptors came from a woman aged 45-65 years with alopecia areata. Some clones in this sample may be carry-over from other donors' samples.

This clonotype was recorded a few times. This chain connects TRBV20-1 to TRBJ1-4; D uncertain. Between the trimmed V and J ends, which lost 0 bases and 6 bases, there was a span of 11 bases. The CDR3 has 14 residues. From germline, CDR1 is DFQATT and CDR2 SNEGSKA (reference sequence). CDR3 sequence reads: CSAREVAEDEKLFF. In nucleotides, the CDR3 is TGCAGTGCTAGAGAGGTGGCGGAGGATGAAAAACTGTTTTTT.

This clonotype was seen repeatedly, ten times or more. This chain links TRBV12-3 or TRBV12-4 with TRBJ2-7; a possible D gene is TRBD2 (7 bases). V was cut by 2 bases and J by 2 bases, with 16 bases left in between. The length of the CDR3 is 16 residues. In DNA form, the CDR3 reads TGTGCCAGCAGTTTAAGGGGGGGAGGGAGCCCCTACGAGCAGTACTTC. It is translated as CASSLRGGGSPYEQYF.

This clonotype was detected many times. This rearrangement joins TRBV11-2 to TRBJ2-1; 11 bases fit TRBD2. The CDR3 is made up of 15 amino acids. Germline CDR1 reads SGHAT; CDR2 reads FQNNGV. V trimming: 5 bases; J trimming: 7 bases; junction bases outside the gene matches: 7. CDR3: CASSRPGLAGNEQFF. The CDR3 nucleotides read TGTGCCAGCAGCCGTCCTGGACTAGCGGGTAATGAGCAGTTCTTC.

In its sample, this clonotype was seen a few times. The chain's CDR3 is CASTSTDSYEQYF. CDR3 DNA sequence: TGTGCCAGCACCTCGACGGACTCCTACGAGCAGTACTTC. The chain links TRBV7-9 to TRBJ2-7; D call uncertain. Trimming removed 7 bases from V and 0 bases from J, with 10 bases in between. The germline gives CDR1 SEHNR, CDR2 FQNEAQ (reference sequence). The CDR3 loop spans 13 amino acids.

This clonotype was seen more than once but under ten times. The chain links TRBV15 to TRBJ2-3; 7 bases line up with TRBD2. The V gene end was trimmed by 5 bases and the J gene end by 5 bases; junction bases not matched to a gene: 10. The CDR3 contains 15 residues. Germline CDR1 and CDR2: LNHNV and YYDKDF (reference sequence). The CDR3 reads CATSGGEEVEDTQYF. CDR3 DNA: TGTGCCACCAGCGGGGGGGAGGAGGTAGAAGATACGCAGTATTTT.

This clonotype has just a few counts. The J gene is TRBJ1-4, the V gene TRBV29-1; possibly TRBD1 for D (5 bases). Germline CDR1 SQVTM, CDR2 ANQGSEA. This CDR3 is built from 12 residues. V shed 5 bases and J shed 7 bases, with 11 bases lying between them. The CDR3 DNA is TGCAGCGTTCAGGGTGACGTTGAAAAACTGTTTTTT. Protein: CSVQGDVEKLFF.

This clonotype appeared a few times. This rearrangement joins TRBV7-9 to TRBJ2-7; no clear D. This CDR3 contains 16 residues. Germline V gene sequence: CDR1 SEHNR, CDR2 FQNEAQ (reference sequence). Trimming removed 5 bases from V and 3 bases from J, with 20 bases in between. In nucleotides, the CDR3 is TGTGCCAGCAGCCCGAGGTCGAACCCGTCTAGCTACGAGCAGTACTTC. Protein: CASSPRSNPSSYEQYF.

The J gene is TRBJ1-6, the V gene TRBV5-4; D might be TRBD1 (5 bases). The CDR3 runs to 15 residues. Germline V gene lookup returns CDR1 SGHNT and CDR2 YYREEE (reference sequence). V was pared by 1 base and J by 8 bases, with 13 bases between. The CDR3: CASSLRVWGDSPLHF. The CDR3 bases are TGTGCCAGCAGCTTGCGGGTTTGGGGGGATTCACCCCTCCACTTT. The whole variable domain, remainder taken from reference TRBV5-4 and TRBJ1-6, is ETGVTQSPTHLIKTRGQQVTLRCSSQSGHNTVSWYQQALGQGPQFIFQYYREEENGRGNFPPRFSGLQFPNYSSELNVNALELDDSALYLCASSLRVWGDSPLHFGNGTRLTVT.

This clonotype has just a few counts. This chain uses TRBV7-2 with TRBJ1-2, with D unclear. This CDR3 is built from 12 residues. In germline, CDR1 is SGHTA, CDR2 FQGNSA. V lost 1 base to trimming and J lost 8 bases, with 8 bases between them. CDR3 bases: TGTGCCAGCAGCTTAGTAGTGGGAGGCTACACCTTC. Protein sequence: CASSLVVGGYTF.

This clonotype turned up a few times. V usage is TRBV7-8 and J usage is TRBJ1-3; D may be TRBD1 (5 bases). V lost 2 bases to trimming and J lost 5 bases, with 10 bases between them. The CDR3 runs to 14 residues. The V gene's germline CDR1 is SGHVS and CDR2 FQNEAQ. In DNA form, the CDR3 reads TGTGCCAGCAGCTTAAGGGGACTCCGAAACACCATATATTTT. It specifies CASSLRGLRNTIYF.

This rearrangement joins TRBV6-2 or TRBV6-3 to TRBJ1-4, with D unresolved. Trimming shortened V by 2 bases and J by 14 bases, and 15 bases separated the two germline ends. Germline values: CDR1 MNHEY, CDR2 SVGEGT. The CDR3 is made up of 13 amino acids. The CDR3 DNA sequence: TGTGCCAGCAGTTACGGATCCTGGACCCGCCTGTTTTTT. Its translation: CASSYGSWTRLFF.

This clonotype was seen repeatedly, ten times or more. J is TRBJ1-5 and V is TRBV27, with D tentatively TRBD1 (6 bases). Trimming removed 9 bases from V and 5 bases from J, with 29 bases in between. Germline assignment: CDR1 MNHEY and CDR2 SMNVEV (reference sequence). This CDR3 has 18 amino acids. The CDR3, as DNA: TGTGCCAGACCGCCCTTCCCGCAAGGTGGGGGCTCGGATCAGCCCCAGCATTTT. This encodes CARPPFPQGGGSDQPQHF.

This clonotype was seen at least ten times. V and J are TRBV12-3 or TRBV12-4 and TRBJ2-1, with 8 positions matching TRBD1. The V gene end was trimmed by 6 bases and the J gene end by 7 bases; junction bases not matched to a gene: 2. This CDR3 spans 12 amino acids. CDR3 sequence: CASSRGQNEQFF. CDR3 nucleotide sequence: TGTGCCAGCAGCAGGGGGCAAAATGAGCAGTTCTTC.

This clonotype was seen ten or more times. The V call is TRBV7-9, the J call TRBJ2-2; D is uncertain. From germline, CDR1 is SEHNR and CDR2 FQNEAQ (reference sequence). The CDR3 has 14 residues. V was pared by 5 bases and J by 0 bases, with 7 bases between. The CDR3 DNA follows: TGTGCCAGCAGCGGACCCGCGAACACCGGGGAGCTGTTTTTT. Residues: CASSGPANTGELFF.

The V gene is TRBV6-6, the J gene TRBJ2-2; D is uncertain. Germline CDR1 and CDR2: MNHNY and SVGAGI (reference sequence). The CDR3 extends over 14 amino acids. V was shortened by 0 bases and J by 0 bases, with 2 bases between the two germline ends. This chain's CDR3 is CASSYSTNTGELFF. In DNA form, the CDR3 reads TGTGCCAGCAGTTACTCGACGAACACCGGGGAGCTGTTTTTT.

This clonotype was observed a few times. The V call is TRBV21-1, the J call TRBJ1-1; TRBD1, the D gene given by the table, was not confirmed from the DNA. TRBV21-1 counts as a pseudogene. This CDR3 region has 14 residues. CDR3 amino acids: CASSQGQGNTEAFF. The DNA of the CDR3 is TGTGCCAGCAGCCAAGGACAGGGTAACACTGAAGCTTTCTTT.

The CDR3: CASSSLTGPSGNTIYF. Here the CDR3 DNA reads TGTGCCAGCAGCTCCCTGACAGGACCCTCTGGAAACACCATATATTTT. The rearrangement uses TRBV7-6 and TRBJ1-3; D might be TRBD1 (6 bases). The ends were cut back, 4 bases at V and 0 bases at J, with 13 bases in the middle. This CDR3 spans 16 amino acids. Germline CDR1 reads SGHVS; CDR2 reads FNYEAQ.

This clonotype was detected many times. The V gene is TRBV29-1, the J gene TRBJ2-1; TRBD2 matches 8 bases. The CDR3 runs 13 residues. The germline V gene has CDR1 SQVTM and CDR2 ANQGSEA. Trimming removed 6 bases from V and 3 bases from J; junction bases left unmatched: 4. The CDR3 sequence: CSVVAGNYNEQFF. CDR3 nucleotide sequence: TGCAGCGTCGTAGCGGGAAACTACAATGAGCAGTTCTTC.

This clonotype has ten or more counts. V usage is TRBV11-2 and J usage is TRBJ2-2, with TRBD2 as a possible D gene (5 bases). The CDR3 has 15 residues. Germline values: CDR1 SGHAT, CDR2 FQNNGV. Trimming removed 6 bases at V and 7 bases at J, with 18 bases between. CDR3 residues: CASRRLRDRRGELFF. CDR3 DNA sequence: TGTGCCAGCAGACGTTTGAGGGATCGTCGCGGGGAGCTGTTTTTT.

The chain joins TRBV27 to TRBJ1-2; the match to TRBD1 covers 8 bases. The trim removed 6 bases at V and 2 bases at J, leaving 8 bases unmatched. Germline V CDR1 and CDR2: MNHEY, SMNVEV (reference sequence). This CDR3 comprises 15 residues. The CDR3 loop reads CASSTAGGGNYGYTF. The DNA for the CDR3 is TGTGCCAGCAGCACGGCAGGGGGCGGAAACTATGGCTACACCTTC.

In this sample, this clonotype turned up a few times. The CDR3 DNA sequence: TGTGCCAGCAGTTTGGGGGGGTCCCAAGAGACCCAGTACTTC. Protein product: CASSLGGSQETQYF. The rearrangement links TRBV12-3 or TRBV12-4 to TRBJ2-5; TRBD2 aligns across 7 bases. The CDR3 contains 14 residues. V shed 3 bases and J 1 base; nucleotides not matched to a gene: 2.

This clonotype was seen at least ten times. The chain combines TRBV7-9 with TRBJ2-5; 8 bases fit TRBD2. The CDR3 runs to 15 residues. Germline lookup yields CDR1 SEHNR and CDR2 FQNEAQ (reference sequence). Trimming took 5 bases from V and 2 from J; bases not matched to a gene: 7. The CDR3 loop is CASSRGGLGQETQYF. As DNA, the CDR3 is TGTGCCAGCAGCCGCGGGGGACTAGGGCAAGAGACCCAGTACTTC.

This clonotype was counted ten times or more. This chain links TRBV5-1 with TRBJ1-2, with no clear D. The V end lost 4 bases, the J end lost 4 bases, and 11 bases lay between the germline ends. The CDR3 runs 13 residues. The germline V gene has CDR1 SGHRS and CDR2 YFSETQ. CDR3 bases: TGCGCCAGCAGCCAAGACGGACTCTATGGCTACACCTTC. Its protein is CASSQDGLYGYTF.

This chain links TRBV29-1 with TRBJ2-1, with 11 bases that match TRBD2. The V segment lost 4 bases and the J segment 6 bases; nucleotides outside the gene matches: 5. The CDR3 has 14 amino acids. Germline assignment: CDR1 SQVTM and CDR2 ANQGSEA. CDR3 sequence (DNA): TGCAGCGTTGCTATAGCGGGAGGGTTCAATGAGCAGTTCTTC. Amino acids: CSVAIAGGFNEQFF.

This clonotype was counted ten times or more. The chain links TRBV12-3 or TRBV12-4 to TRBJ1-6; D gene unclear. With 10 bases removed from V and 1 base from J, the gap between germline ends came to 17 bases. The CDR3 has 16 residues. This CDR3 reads CATSTRGLSYNSPLHF. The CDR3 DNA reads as TGTGCCACCTCCACCCGGGGTCTGTCCTATAATTCACCCCTCCACTTT.

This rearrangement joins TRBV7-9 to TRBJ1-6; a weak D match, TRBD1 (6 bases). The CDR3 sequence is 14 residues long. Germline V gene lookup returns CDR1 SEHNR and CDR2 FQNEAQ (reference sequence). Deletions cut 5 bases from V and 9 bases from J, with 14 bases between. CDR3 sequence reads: CASSQDSLASPLHF. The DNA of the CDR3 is TGTGCCAGCAGCCAGGACAGTCTGGCTTCACCCCTCCACTTT.

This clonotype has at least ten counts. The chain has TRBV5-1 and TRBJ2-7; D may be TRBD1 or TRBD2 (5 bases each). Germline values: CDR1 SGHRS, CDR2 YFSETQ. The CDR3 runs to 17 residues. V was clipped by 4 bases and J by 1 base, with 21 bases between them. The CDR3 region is CASSPYPGTGISYEQYF. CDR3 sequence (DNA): TGCGCCAGCAGCCCGTATCCCGGGACCGGTATTTCCTACGAGCAGTACTTC.

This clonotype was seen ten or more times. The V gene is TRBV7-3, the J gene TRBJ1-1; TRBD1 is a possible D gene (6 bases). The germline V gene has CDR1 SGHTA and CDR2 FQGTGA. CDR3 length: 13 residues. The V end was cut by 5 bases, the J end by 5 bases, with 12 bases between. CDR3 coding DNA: TGTGCCAGCAGCCCCCGGGGGCTTACTGAAGCTTTCTTT. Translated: CASSPRGLTEAFF.

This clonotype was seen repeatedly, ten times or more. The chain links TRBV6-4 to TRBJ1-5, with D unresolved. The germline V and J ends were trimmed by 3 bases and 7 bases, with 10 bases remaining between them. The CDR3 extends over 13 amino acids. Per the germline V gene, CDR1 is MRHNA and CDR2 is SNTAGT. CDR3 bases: TGTGCCAGCAGTGAAAACCAAAAACAGCCCCAGCATTTT. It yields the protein CASSENQKQPQHF.

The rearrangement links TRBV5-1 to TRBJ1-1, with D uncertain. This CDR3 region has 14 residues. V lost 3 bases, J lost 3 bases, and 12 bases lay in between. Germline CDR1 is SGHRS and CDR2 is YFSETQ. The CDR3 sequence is CASSSQAADTEAFF. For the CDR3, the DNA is TGCGCCAGCAGCTCCCAGGCGGCAGACACTGAAGCTTTCTTT.